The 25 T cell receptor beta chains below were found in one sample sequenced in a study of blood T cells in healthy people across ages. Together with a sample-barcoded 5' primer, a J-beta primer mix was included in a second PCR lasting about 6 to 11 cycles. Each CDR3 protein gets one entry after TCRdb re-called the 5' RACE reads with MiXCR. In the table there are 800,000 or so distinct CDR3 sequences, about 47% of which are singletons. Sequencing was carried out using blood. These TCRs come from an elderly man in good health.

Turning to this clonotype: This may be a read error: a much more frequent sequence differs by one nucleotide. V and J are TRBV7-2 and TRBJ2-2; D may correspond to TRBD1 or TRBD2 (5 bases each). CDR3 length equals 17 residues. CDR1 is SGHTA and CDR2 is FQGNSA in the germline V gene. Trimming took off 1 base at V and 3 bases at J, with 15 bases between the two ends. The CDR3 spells CASSLVTVRGYTGELFF. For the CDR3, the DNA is TGTGCCAGCAGCTTAGTAACGGTGAGGGGATACACCGGGGAGCTGTTTTTT.

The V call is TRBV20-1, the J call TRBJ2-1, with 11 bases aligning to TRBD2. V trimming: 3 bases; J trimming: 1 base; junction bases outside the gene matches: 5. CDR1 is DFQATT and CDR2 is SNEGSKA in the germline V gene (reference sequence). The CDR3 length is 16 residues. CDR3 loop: CSASPIAGGSYNEQFF. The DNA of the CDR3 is TGCAGTGCTAGTCCAATAGCGGGAGGGTCCTACAATGAGCAGTTCTTC.

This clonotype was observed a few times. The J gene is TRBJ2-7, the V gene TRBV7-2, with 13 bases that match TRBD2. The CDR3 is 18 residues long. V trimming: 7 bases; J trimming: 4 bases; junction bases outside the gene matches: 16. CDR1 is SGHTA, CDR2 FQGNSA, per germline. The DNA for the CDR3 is TGTGCCAGCACCACGACTAGCGGGGGGATCCGGGGGGTTTACGAGCAGTACTTC. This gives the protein CASTTTSGGIRGVYEQYF.

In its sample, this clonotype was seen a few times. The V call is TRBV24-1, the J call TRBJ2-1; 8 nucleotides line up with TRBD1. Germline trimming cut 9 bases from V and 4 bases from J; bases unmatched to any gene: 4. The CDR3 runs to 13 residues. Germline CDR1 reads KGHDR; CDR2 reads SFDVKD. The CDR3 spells CATEGQGYNEQFF. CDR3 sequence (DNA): TGTGCCACCGAAGGACAGGGATACAATGAGCAGTTCTTC.

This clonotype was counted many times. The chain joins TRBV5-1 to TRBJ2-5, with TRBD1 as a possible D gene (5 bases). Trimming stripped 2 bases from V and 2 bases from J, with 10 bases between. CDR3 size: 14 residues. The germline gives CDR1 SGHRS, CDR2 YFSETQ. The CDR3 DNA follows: TGCGCCAGCAGCTTTCAGGGTTGGCAAGAGACCCAGTACTTC. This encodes CASSFQGWQETQYF.

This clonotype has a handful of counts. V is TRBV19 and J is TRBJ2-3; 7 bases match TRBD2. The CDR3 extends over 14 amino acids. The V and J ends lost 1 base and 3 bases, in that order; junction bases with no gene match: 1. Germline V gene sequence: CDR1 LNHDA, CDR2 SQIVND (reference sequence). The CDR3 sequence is CASSIGLATDTQYF. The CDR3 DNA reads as TGTGCCAGTAGTATAGGACTAGCAACAGATACGCAGTATTTT.

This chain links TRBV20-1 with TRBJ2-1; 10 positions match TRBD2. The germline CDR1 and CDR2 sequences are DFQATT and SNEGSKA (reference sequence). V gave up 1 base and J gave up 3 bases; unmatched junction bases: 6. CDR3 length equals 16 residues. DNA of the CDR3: TGCAGTGCTAGAGTGAGGGCTAGCGGGGGCTACAATGAGCAGTTCTTC. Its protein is CSARVRASGGYNEQFF.

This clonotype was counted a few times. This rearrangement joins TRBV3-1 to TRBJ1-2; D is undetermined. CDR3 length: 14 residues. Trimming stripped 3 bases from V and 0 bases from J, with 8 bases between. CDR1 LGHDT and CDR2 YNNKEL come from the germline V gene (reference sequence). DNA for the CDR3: TGTGCCAGCAGCCATGGCAGCACTAACTATGGCTACACCTTC. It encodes CASSHGSTNYGYTF.

The CDR3 reads CASSFGTGGRETQYF. The CDR3 coding sequence is TGTGCCAGCAGTTTCGGGACAGGTGGGAGGGAGACCCAGTACTTC. This chain uses TRBV27 with TRBJ2-7, with 8 bases aligning to TRBD1. TRBJ2-5 explains the end of the DNA better; the J call may be wrong. This CDR3 has 15 residues. Germline V gene sequence: CDR1 MNHEY, CDR2 SMNVEV (reference sequence).

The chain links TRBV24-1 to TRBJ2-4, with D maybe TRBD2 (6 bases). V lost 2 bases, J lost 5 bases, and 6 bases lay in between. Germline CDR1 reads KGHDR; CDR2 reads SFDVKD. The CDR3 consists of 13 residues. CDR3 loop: CATSDSGENIQYF. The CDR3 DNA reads TGTGCCACCAGTGATTCGGGGGAAAACATTCAGTACTTC.

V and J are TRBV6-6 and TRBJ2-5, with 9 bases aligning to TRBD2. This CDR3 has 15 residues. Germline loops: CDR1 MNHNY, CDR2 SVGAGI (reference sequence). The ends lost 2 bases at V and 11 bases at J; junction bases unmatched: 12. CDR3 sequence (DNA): TGTGCCAGCAGTTACAGCGGGGGGCCAGACCCAGAGCAGTACTTC. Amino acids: CASSYSGGPDPEQYF.

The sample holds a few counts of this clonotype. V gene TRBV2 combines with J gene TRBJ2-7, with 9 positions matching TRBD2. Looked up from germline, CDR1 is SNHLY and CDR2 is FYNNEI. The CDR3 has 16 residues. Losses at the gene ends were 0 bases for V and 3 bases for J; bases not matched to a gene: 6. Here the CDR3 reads CASSEAASGKLYEQYF. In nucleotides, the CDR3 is TGTGCCAGCAGTGAAGCCGCTAGCGGGAAACTCTACGAGCAGTACTTC.

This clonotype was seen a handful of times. The chain's CDR3 is CASSLGQSSSYNEQYF. The CDR3 nucleotides read TGTGCCAGCAGCTTGGGGCAGTCTAGCTCCTACAATGAGCAGTACTTC. The genes are TRBV5-5 and TRBJ2-1, with D maybe TRBD2 (5 bases). The end of the DNA is better explained by TRBJ2-7, so the J call may be wrong. The CDR3 contains 16 residues. The germline gives CDR1 SGHKS, CDR2 YYEKEE (reference sequence).

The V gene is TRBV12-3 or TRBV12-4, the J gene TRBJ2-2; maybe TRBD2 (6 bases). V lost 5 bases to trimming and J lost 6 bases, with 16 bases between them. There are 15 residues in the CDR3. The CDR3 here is CASSPDGGVPGELFF. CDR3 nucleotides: TGTGCCAGCAGTCCGGACGGCGGGGTCCCCGGGGAGCTGTTTTTT.

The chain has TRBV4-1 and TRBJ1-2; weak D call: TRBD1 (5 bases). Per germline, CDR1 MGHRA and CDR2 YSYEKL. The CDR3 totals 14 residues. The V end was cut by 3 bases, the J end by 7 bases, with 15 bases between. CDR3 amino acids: CASSQWSGDGGYTF. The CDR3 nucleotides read TGCGCCAGCAGCCAGTGGTCGGGGGATGGTGGCTACACCTTC.

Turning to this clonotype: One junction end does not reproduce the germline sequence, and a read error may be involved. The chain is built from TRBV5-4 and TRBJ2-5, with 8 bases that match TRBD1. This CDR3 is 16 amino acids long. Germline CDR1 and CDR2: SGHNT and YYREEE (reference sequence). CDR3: CASSLIRTGSIDEQYF. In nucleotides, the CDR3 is TGTGCCAGCAGCTTAATCCGGACAGGGTCTATCGATGAGCAGTACTTT.

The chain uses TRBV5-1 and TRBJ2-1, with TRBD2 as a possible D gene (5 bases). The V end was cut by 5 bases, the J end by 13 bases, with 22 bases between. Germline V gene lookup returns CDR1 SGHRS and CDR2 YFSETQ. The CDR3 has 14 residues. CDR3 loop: CASRQDVMEETQFF. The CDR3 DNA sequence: TGCGCCAGCAGGCAGGATGTGATGGAGGAGACCCAGTTCTTC.

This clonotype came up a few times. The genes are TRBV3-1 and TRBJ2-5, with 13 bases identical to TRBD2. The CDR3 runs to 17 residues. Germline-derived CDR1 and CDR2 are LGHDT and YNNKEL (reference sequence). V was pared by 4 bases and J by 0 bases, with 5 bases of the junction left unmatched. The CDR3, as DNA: TGTGCCAGCAGCCGCCTCACTAGCGGGAGGGACCAAGAGACCCAGTACTTC. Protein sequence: CASSRLTSGRDQETQYF.

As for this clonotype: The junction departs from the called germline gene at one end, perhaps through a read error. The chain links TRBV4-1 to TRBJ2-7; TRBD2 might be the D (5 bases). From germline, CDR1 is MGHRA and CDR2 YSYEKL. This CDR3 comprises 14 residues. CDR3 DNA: TGCGCCAGCAGCCAAGCCGAGGGTTCCTACAAGCAGTACTTC. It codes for CASSQAEGSYKQYF.

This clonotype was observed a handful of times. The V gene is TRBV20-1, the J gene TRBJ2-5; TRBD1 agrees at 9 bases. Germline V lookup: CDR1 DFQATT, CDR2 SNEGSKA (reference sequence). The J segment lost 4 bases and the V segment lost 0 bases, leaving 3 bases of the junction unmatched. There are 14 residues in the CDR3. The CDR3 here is CSARETGGRETQYF. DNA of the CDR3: TGCAGTGCTAGAGAGACAGGGGGTAGAGAGACCCAGTACTTC.

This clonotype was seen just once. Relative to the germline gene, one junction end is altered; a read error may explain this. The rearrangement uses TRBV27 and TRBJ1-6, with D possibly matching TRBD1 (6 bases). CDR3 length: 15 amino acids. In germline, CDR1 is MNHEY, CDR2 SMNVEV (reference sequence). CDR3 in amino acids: CVSSPQGFGNSPLHF. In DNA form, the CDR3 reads TGTGTCAGCAGTCCCCAGGGGTTTGGTAATTCACCCCTCCACTTT.

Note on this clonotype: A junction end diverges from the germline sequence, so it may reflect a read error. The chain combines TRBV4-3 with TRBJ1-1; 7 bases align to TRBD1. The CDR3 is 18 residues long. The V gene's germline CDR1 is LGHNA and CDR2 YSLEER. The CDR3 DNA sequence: TGCGTCAGCAGCCAAGGTCGGGGGGCAAGGGGGCGGAACACTGAAGCTTTCTTT. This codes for CVSSQGRGARGRNTEAFF.

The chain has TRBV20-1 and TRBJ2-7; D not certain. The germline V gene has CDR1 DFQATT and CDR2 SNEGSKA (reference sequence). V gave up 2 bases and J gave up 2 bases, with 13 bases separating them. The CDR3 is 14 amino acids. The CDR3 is CSARPPGSPYEQYF. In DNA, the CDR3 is TGCAGTGCTAGACCTCCCGGGTCTCCCTACGAGCAGTACTTC.

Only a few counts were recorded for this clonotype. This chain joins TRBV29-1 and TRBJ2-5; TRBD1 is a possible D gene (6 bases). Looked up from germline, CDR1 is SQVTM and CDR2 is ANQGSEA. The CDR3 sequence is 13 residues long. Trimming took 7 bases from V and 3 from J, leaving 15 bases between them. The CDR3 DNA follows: TGCAGCGCCCCAGGGGCATCGGAAGAGACCCAGTACTTC. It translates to CSAPGASEETQYF.

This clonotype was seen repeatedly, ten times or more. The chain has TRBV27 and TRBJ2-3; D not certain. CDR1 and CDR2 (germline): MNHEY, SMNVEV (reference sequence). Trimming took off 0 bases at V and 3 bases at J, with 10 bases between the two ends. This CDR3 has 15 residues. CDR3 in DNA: TGTGCCAGCAGTTTATCGTGGGGTAGAACAGATACGCAGTATTTT. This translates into CASSLSWGRTDTQYF.